The clone carrying this TCR beta chain was seen at least ten times. Its antigen is not known. This specimen comes from a study of blood T cells in healthy people across ages. Across the study: Capture by template switching was about one barcoded beta molecule per two T cells. Overall study findings and caveats: Researchers deemed the diversity estimates from one million T cells underestimates. In older individuals, TCR beta diversity per million T cells was lower, falling roughly linearly with age. There were more naive CD4+ cells and higher diversity in long-lived donors than in aged donors.

A second PCR of 7 to 11 cycles used a sample-barcoded 5' primer and a J-beta primer mix. TCRdb redid the calling of the 5' RACE reads with MiXCR, one entry per CDR3 protein. The sample lists some 1.5 million distinct CDR3 sequences, around 40% seen once, with about 3.8% in the top ten. The sample was blood. This receptor was identified in a woman between 18 and 30 years old in good health.

The CDR3 nucleotides are TGTGCCATCACATACCAAGAGACCCAGTACTTC. Translation: CAITYQETQYF. The chain joins TRBV2 to TRBJ2-5; D not resolved. The CDR3 has 11 amino acids. The V and J ends lost 10 bases and 0 bases respectively, with 6 bases between them. From germline, CDR1 is SNHLY and CDR2 FYNNEI.